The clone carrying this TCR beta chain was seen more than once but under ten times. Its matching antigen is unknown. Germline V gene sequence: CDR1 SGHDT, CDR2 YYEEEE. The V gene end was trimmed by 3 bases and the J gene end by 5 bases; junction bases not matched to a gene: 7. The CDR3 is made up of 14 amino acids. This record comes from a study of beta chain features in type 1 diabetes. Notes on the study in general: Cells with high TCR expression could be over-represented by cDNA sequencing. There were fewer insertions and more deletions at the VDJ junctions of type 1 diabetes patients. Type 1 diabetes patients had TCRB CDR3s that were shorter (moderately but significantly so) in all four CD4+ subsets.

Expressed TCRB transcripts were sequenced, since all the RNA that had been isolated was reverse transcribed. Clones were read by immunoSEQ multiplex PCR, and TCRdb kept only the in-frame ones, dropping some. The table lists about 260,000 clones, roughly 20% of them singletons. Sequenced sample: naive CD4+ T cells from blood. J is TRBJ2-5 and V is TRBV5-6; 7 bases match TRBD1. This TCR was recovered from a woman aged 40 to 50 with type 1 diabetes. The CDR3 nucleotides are TGTGCCAGCAGCTCTCGACAGGGTCAGGAGACCCAGTACTTC. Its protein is CASSSRQGQETQYF.